This T cell receptor beta chain was recorded in a study of CD8+ T cells in alopecia areata. Overall study: Treated patients were given 5 to 10 mg oral tofacitinib twice daily. Patients in the study were on tofacitinib for 6 to 18 months, then off it for 6 months.

RNA extraction was followed by reverse transcription into cDNA, which acted as the sequencing template. Produced via immunoSEQ multiplex PCR; TCRdb's table is partial and in-frame only. The table shows hundreds of thousands of clones, with 67% occurring only once. Patients with alopecia areata provided lesional scalp punch biopsies as well as peripheral blood. The germline CDR1 and CDR2 sequences are KGHSH and LQKENI. V trimming: 4 bases; J trimming: 4 bases; junction bases outside the gene matches: 10. This CDR3 region has 15 residues. The sample was CD4+ T cells sorted from blood, taken at week 0. The clonotype comes from a human donor with alopecia areata. This chain connects TRBV18 to TRBJ2-7; 7 nucleotides match TRBD1. The CDR3 DNA is TGTGCCAGCTCACGGGAACCGGGACAGAGATACGAGCAGTACTTC. Translating it yields CASSREPGQRYEQYF.